The clone carrying this T cell receptor beta chain was seen repeatedly, ten times or more. Its antigen is still unknown. The sample belongs to a study of CD8+CD57+ T cells in acquired aplastic anemia. Study as a whole: The DNA of sorted CD4+ and CD8+ cells averaged approximately 2.9 ug.

Both TCR beta VDJ combination and CDR3 sequence profiling were carried out. Genomic DNA was the template for this profiling. From the reads, TCRdb called clonotypes with MiXCR, one entry per CDR3 protein. The sample gives a few hundred thousand distinct CDR3 sequences, roughly 33% of which show up once; 1.1% is in the top ten. Study-wide results and limits: The CD8+ Simpson's diversity of patients and controls was not significantly different. Both patients and controls carried the same twenty-nine CD8+ CDR3 sequences.

The material sequenced was sorted CD4+, CD8+, or CD8+CD57+ T cells (not recorded which) from PBMCs. This TCR was recovered from a human donor in good health, serving as a control.

CDR3 region: CSVRPGATDSYEQYF. The DNA of the CDR3 is TGCAGCGTCCGCCCTGGTGCAACTGACTCCTACGAGCAGTACTTC. The rearrangement joins TRBV29-1 to TRBJ2-7; D is unclear. The CDR3 length is 15 residues. Deletions cut 6 bases from V and 0 bases from J, with 18 bases between. Germline loops: CDR1 SQVTM, CDR2 ANQGSEA.